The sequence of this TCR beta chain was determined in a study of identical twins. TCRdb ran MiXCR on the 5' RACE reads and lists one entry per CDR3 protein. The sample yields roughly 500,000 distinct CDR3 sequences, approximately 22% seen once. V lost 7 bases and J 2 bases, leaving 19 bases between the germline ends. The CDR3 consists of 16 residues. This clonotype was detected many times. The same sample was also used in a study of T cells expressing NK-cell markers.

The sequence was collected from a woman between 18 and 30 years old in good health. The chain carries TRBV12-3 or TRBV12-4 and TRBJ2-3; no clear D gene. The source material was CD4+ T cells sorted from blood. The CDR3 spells CASNNLVMHPTDTQYF. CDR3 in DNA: TGTGCCAGCAATAACCTCGTTATGCACCCCACAGATACGCAGTATTTT.